The T cell receptor beta chain under discussion was sequenced for a study of blood T cell repertoires in COVID-19. Overall study: COVID-19 samples from acute and convalescent phases originated in the United States, Italy and Spain.

Profiling relied on immunoSEQ multiplex PCR, and the TCRdb table lists in-frame clones only, not all of them. The data show some 240,000 clones, approximately 90% seen once. This CDR3 comprises 13 residues. Germline CDR1 and CDR2: SGHAT and FQNNGV. V was pared by 10 bases and J by 3 bases, with 15 bases between. The sequence was obtained from a man between 60 and 70 years old with COVID-19, enrolled during active disease. This rearrangement joins TRBV11-2 to TRBJ1-1; the D gene is possibly TRBD1 (5 bases). Sequenced material: peripheral blood. CDR3 region: CATSPGPYTEAFF. Written as DNA, the CDR3 is TGTGCCACCTCGCCAGGGCCGTACACTGAAGCTTTCTTT.